The source of this T cell receptor beta chain is a study of blood T cells in healthy people across ages. Findings of the study overall: PBMCs that were unsorted prevented a conclusive naive versus antigen-experienced comparison.

This clonotype was counted only a few times. What it binds is unknown. The V end lost 0 bases, the J end lost 4 bases, and 25 bases lay between the germline ends. Looked up from germline, CDR1 is LNHNV and CDR2 is YYDKDF (reference sequence). The CDR3 totals 21 residues. A sample-barcoded 5' primer and a J-beta primer mix were used in a second PCR of roughly 6 to 11 cycles. TCRdb used MiXCR to reprocess the 5' RACE reads, holding one entry per CDR3 protein. The table lists around 580,000 distinct CDR3 sequences, roughly 43% of them singletons. The total RNA that was extracted per sample amounted to at least 5 micrograms.

Sequencing used blood. The gene calls are TRBV15 and TRBJ1-6; D might be TRBD1 (5 bases). This sequence originates from a man aged 80 or over in good health. Written as DNA, the CDR3 is TGTGCCACCAGCAGAGATCGGGGCGCTCGACGACTTGGGTTATATAATTCACCCCTCCACTTT. This encodes CATSRDRGARRLGLYNSPLHF.